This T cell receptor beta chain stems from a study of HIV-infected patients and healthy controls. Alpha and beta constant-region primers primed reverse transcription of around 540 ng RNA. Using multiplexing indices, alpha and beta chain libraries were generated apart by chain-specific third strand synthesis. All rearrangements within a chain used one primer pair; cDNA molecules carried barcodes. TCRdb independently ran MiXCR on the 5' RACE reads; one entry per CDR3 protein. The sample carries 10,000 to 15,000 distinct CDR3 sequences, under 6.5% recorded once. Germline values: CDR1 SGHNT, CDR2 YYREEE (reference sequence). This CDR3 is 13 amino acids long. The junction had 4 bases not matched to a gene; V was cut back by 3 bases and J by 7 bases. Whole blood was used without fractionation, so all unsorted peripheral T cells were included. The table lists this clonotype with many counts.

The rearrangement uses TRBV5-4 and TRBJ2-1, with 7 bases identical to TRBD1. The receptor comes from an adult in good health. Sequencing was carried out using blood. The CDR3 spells CASSYRQGNEQFF. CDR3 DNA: TGTGCCAGCAGCTATCGACAGGGAAATGAGCAGTTCTTC.